This T cell receptor (beta chain) was observed in a study of patients and donors after allogeneic stem cell transplantation. TCRdb re-analysed the RT-PCR reads in MiXCR, keeping a single row per CDR3 protein. The sample has about 960,000 distinct CDR3 sequences; roughly 18% are singletons. This clonotype was seen ten or more times. Input material: blood, either unsorted or a sorted T cell fraction (not recorded which). The TCR sequence derives from a human donor who was either an allogeneic HSCT recipient or a stem cell or donor lymphocyte infusion donor (not recorded which). It is not recorded whose cells these are; they may come from a transplant donor.

The CDR3 DNA reads as TGCGCCAGCAGCCAGGACAGGGGTTATTCACCCCTCCACTTT. Protein product: CASSQDRGYSPLHF. V usage is TRBV4-3 and J usage is TRBJ1-6, with TRBD1 matching over 9 bases. The J segment lost 8 bases and the V segment lost 3 bases, leaving 2 bases of the junction unmatched. The germline V gene encodes CDR1 LGHNA and CDR2 YSLEER. There are 14 residues in the CDR3.